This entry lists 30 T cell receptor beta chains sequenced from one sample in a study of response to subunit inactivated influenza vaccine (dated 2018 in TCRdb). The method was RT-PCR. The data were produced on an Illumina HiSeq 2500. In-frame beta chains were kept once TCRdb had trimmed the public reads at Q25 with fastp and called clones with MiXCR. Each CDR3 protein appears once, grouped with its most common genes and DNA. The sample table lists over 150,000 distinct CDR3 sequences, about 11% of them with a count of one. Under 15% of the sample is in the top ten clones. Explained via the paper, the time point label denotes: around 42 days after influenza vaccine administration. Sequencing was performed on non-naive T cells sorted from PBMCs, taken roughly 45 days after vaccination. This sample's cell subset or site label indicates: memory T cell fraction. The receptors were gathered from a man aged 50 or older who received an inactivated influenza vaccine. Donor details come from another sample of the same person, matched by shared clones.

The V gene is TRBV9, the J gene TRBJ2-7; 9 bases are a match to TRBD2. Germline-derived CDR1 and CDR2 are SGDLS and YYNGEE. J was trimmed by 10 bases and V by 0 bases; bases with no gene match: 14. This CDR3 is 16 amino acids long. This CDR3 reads CASSVGVGGLASNQYF. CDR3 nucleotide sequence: TGTGCCAGCAGCGTAGGGGTCGGGGGACTAGCCTCAAACCAGTACTTC.

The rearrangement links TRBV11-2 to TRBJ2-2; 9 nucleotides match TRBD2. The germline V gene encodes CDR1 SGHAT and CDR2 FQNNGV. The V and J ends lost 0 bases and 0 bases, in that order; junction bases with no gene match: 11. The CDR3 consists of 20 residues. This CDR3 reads CASSLDLPLAGRPNTGELFF. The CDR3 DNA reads TGTGCCAGCAGCTTAGATCTTCCCCTAGCGGGGCGTCCGAACACCGGGGAGCTGTTTTTT.

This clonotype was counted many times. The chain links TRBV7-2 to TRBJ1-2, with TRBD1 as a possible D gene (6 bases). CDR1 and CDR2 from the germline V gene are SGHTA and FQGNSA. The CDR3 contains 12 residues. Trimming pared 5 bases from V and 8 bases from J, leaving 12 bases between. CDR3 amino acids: CASSPQGKGYTF. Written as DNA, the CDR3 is TGTGCCAGCAGCCCACAGGGAAAAGGCTACACCTTC.

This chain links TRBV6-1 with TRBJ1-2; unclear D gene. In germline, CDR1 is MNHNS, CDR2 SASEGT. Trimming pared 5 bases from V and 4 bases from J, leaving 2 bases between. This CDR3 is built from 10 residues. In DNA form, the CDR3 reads TGTGCCAGCAGTAGCTATGGCTACACCTTC. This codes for CASSSYGYTF.

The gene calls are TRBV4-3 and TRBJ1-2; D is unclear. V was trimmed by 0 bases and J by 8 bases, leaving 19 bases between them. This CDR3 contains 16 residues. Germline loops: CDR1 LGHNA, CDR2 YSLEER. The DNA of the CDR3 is TGCGCCAGCAGCCAAGATCGAGTGGGCCAAGAGAAGGGCTACACCTTC. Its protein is CASSQDRVGQEKGYTF.

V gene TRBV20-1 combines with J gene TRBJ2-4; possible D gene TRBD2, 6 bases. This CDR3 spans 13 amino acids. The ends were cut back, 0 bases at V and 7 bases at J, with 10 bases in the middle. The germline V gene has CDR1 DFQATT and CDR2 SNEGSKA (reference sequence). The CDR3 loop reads CSARDPGRNIQYF. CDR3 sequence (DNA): TGCAGTGCTAGAGATCCAGGGAGGAACATTCAGTACTTC.

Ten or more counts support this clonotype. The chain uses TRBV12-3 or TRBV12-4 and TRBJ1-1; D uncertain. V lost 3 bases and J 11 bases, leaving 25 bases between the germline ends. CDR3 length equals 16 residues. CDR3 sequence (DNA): TGTGCCAGCAGTTTGGACCCCGGCGGGAGGTCCAGAGAGGCTTTCTTT. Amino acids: CASSLDPGGRSREAFF.

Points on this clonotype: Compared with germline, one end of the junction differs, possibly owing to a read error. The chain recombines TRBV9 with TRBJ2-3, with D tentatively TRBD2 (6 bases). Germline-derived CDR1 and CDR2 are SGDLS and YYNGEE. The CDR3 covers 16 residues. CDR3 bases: TGTGCCAGCAGCGCCAGTGGAGGGTCTGACACAGATAGGCAGTATTTT. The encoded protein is CASSASGGSDTDRQYF. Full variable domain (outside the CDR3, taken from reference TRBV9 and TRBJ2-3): DSGVTQTPKHLITATGQRVTLRCSPRSGDLSVYWYQQSLDQGLQFLIQYYNGEERAKGNILERFSAQQFPDLHSELNLSSLELGDSALYFCASSASGGSDTDRQYFGPGTRLTVL.

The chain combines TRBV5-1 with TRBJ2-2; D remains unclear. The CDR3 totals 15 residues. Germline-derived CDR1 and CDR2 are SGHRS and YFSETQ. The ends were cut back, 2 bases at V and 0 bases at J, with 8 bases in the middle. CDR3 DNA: TGCGCCAGCAGCTTTGGGCAGTCGAACACCGGGGAGCTGTTTTTT. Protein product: CASSFGQSNTGELFF.

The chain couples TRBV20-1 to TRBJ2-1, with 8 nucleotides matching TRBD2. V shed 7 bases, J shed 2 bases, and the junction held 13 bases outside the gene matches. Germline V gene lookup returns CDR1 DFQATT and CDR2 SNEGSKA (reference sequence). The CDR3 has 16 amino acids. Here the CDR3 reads CSGEGLEGGPYNEQFF. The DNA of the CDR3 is TGCAGTGGCGAGGGACTAGAGGGAGGACCCTACAATGAGCAGTTCTTC.

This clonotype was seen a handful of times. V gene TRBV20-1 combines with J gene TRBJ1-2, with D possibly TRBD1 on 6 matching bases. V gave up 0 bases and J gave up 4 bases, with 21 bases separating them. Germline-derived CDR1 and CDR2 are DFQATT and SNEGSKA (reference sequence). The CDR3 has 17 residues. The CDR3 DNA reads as TGCAGTGCTAGAGACCCGGCTTGGGGGGCCAAGGGCTATGGCTACACCTTC. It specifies CSARDPAWGAKGYGYTF.

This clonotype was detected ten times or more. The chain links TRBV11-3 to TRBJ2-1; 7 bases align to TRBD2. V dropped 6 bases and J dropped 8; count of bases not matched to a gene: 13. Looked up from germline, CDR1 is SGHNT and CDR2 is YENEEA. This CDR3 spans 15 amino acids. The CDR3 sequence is CASSSRGGSVDEQFF. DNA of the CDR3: TGTGCCAGCAGTTCTAGGGGCGGGAGTGTTGATGAGCAGTTCTTC. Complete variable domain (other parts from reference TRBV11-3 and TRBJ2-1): EAGVVQSPRYKIIEKKQPVAFWCNPISGHNTLYWYLQNLGQGPELLIRYENEEAVDDSQLPKDRFSAERLKGVDSTLKIQPAELGDSAVYLCASSSRGGSVDEQFFGPGTRLTVL.

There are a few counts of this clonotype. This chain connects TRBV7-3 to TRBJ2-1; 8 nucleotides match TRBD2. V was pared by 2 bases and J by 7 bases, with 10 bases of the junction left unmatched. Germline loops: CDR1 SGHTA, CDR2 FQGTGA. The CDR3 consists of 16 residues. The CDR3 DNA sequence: TGTGCCAGCAGCTTAGACCCAGCGGGGGCTTTGAATGAGCAGTTCTTC. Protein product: CASSLDPAGALNEQFF.

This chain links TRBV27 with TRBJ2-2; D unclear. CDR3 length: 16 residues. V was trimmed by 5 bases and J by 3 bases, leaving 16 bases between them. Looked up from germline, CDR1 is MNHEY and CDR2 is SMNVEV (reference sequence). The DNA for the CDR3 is TGTGCCAGCAGTGCAACCGGGCGAGGAGACACCGGGGAGCTGTTTTTT. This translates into CASSATGRGDTGELFF.

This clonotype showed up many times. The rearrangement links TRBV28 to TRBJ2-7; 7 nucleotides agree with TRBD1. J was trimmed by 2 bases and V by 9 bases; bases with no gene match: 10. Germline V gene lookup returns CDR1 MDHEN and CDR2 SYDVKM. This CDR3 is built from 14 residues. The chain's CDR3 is CASKITGTAYEQYF. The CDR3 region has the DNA TGTGCCAGTAAAATTACCGGGACAGCCTACGAGCAGTACTTC.

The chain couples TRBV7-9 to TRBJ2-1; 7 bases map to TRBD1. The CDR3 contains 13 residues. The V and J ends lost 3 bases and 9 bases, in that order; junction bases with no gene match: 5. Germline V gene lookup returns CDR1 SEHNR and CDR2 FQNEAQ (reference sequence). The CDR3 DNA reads TGTGCCAGCAGCTTTGGACAGGTCGCTGAGCAGTTCTTC. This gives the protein CASSFGQVAEQFF.

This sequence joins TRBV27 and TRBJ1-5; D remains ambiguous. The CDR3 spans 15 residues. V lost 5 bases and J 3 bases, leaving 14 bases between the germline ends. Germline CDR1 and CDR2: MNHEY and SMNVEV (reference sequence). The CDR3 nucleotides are TGTGCCAGCAGTCCCACCCTACAGCTCAATCAGCCCCAGCATTTT. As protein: CASSPTLQLNQPQHF.

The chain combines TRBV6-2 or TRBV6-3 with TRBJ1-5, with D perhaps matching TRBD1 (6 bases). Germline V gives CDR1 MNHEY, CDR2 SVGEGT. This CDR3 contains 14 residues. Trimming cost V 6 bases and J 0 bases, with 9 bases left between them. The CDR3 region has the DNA TGTGCCAGCAGCCCAGGGGATAGCAATCAGCCCCAGCATTTT. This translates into CASSPGDSNQPQHF.

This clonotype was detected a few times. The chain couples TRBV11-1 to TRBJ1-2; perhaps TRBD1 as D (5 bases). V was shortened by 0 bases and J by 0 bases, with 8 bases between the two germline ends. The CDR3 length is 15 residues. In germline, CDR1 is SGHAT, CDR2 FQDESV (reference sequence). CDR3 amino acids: CASSLARTTNYGYTF. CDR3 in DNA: TGTGCCAGCAGCTTAGCAAGGACAACTAACTATGGCTACACCTTC.

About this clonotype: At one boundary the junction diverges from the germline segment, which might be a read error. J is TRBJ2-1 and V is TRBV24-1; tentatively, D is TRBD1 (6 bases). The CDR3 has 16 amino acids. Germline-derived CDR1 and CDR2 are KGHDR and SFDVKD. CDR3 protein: CATSDFRAGEDNGQFF. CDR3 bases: TGTGCCACCAGTGATTTCCGGGCAGGGGAAGACAATGGGCAGTTCTTC.

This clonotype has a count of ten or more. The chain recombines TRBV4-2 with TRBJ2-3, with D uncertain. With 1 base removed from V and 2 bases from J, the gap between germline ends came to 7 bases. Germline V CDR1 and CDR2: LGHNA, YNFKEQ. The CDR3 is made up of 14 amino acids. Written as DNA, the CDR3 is TGTGCCAGCAGCCAAGGACACGACACAGATACGCAGTATTTT. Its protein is CASSQGHDTDTQYF.

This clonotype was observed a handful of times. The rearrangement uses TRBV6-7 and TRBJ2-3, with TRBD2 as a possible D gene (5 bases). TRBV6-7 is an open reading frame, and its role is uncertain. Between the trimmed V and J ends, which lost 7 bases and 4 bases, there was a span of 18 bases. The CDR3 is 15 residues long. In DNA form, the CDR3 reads TGTGCCAGCACTACCTTTCCCTGGAGGCCAGATACGCAGTATTTT. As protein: CASTTFPWRPDTQYF.

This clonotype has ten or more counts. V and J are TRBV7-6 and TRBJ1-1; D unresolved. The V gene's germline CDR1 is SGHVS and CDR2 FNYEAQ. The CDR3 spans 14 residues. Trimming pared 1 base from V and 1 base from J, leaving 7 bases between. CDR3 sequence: CASSLGKQNTEAFF. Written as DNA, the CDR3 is TGTGCCAGCAGCTTAGGCAAACAGAACACTGAAGCTTTCTTT.

CDR3 sequence (DNA): TGTGCCAGCAGTGAAGCGCTAGCGAGATACTACGAGCAGTACTTC. Amino acid sequence: CASSEALARYYEQYF. The chain recombines TRBV6-1 with TRBJ2-7; D is possibly TRBD2 (6 bases). This CDR3 is built from 15 residues. In germline, CDR1 is MNHNS, CDR2 SASEGT. Trimming shortened V by 0 bases and J by 3 bases, and 12 bases separated the two germline ends.

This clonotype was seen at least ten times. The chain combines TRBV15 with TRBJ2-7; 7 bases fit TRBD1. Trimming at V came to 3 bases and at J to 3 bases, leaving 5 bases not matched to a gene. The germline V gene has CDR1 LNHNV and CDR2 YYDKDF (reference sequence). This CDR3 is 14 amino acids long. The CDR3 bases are TGTGCCACCAGCAGGGACAGGTTCAGCTACGAGCAGTACTTC. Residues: CATSRDRFSYEQYF. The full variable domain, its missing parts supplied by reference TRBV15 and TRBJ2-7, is DAMVIQNPRYQVTQFGKPVTLSCSQTLNHNVMYWYQQKSSQAPKLLFHYYDKDFNNEADTPDNFQSRRPNTSFCFLDIRSPGLGDTAMYLCATSRDRFSYEQYFGPGTRLTVT.

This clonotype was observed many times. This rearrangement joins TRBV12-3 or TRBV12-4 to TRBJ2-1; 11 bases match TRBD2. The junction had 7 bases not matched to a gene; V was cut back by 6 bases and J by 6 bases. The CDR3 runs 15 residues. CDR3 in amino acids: CASSPQLAGVNEQFF. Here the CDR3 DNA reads TGTGCCAGCAGCCCCCAACTAGCGGGAGTCAATGAGCAGTTCTTC.

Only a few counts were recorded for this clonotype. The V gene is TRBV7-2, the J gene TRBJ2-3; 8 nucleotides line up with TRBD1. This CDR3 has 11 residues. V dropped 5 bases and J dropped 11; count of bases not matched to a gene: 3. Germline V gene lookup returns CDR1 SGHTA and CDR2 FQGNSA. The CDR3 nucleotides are TGTGCCAGCAGCCCGGACAGGGAGCAGTATTTT. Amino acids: CASSPDREQYF. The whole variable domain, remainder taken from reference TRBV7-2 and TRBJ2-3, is GAGVSQSPSNKVTEKGKDVELRCDPISGHTALYWYRQSLGQGLEFLIYFQGNSAPDKSGLPSDRFSAERTGGSVSTLTIQRTQQEDSAVYLCASSPDREQYFGPGTRLTVL.

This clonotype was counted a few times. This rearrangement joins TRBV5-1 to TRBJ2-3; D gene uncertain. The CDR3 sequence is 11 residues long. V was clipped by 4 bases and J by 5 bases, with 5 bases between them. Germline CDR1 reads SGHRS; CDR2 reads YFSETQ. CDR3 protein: CASSGRDTQYF. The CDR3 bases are TGCGCCAGCAGCGGTCGAGATACGCAGTATTTT.

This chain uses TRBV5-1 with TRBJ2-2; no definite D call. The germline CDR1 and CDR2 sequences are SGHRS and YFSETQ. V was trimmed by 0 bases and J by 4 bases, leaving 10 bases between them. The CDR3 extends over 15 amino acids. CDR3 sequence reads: CASSLGQALTGELFF. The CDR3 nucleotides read TGCGCCAGCAGCTTGGGGCAGGCACTCACCGGGGAGCTGTTTTTT.

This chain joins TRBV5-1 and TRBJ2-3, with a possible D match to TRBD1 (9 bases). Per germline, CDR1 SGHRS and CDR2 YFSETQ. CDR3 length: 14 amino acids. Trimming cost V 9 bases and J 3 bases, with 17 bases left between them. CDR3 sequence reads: CATAGGQGTDTQYF. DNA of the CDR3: TGCGCCACTGCGGGGGGACAGGGTACAGATACGCAGTATTTT. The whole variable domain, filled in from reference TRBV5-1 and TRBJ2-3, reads KAGVTQTPRYLIKTRGQQVTLSCSPISGHRSVSWYQQTPGQGLQFLFEYFSETQRNKGNFPGRFSGRQFSNSRSEMNVSTLELGDSALYLCATAGGQGTDTQYFGPGTRLTVL.